These 9 T cell receptor beta chains were sequenced from one sample in a study of beta chain bispecific antibodies for T cell cancers. Overall study findings and caveats: Most targeted TRBV signal came from the leukemia cell line cells, not normal T cells.

Either OKT3 anti-CD3 antibody or CD3/CD28 beads expanded T cells from blood mononuclear cells over roughly three days. TCRdb itself ran the 5' RACE reads through MiXCR, one entry per CDR3 protein. The sample has 17,000 or so distinct CDR3 sequences, 2% to 2.5% seen once. Antigens for these TCRs are unknown. The sample comprised healthy donor T cells cultured with leukemia cells. All receptors come from a human donor in good health. Some clones in this sample may be carry-over from other donors' samples.

This clonotype was observed many times. This chain uses TRBV29-1 with TRBJ1-1; D may be TRBD1 (6 bases). The length of the CDR3 is 12 residues. Germline CDR1 reads SQVTM; CDR2 reads ANQGSEA. Trimming stripped 7 bases from V and 5 bases from J, with 14 bases between. The CDR3 loop is CSGDRLETEAFF. CDR3 sequence (DNA): TGCAGCGGTGACAGGCTCGAAACTGAAGCTTTCTTT.

The table lists this clonotype with many counts. This chain links TRBV10-3 with TRBJ1-1; a weak D match, TRBD1 (5 bases). Trimming left V 4 bases short and J 5 bases short, with 14 bases between. CDR3 length: 14 amino acids. From germline, CDR1 is ENHRY and CDR2 SYGVKD. CDR3 sequence reads: CAISVEGPRTEAFF. CDR3 bases: TGTGCCATCAGTGTCGAGGGACCGAGAACTGAAGCTTTCTTT.

This clonotype was observed many times. The chain combines TRBV3-1 with TRBJ2-7; no clear D. Trimming removed 3 bases at V and 5 bases at J, with 11 bases between. Germline CDR1 and CDR2: LGHDT and YNNKEL (reference sequence). CDR3 length: 13 residues. The CDR3 here is CASSQPSADEQYF. The CDR3 DNA reads TGTGCCAGCAGCCAGCCATCCGCGGACGAGCAGTACTTC.

In this sample, this clonotype turned up many times. V is TRBV5-4 and J is TRBJ1-5; maybe TRBD1 (5 bases). Germline loops: CDR1 SGHNT, CDR2 YYREEE (reference sequence). The V end lost 5 bases, the J end lost 8 bases, and 14 bases lay between the germline ends. The CDR3 runs 13 residues. The CDR3 protein is CASSRDRGEPQHF. DNA of the CDR3: TGTGCCAGCAGTCGGGACCGTGGCGAGCCCCAGCATTTT. Drawing the rest from reference TRBV5-4 and TRBJ1-5, the complete variable domain is ETGVTQSPTHLIKTRGQQVTLRCSSQSGHNTVSWYQQALGQGPQFIFQYYREEENGRGNFPPRFSGLQFPNYSSELNVNALELDDSALYLCASSRDRGEPQHFGDGTRLSIL.

By sample share, this clonotype is medium-sized. J is TRBJ1-1 and V is TRBV4-2; D possibly corresponds to TRBD1 (5 bases). Looked up from germline, CDR1 is LGHNA and CDR2 is YNFKEQ. The CDR3 covers 11 residues. V gave up 3 bases and J gave up 11 bases, with 10 bases separating them. In nucleotides, the CDR3 is TGTGCCAGCAGCCATGACAGATCCGCTTTCTTT. As protein: CASSHDRSAFF.

This clonotype was counted ten times or more. This sequence joins TRBV4-1 and TRBJ2-1; D is perhaps TRBD1 or TRBD2 (5 bases each). CDR3 length equals 16 residues. In germline, CDR1 is MGHRA, CDR2 YSYEKL. V lost 4 bases to trimming and J lost 0 bases, with 13 bases between them. The CDR3 DNA sequence: TGCGCCAGCAGCCGGCCGGGGACGAACTCCTACAATGAGCAGTTCTTC. It encodes CASSRPGTNSYNEQFF.

At least ten counts were recorded for this clonotype. The chain employs TRBV3-1 and TRBJ1-5; no firm D call. Trimming cost V 2 bases and J 3 bases, with 5 bases left between them. There are 13 residues in the CDR3. From germline, CDR1 is LGHDT and CDR2 YNNKEL (reference sequence). The CDR3 nucleotides read TGTGCCAGCAGCCAAAAAATCAATCAGCCCCAGCATTTT. It yields the protein CASSQKINQPQHF.

This clonotype was observed at least ten times. The CDR3 protein is CASSRQGAGYGYTF. The CDR3 region has the DNA TGTGCCAGCAGCCGACAGGGGGCAGGCTATGGCTACACCTTC. The chain is built from TRBV27 and TRBJ1-2; 10 bases map to TRBD1. This CDR3 has 14 residues. V trimming: 6 bases; J trimming: 4 bases; junction bases outside the gene matches: 5. Germline V gene data show CDR1 as MNHEY and CDR2 as SMNVEV (reference sequence).

This clonotype occurred many times. The chain carries TRBV2 and TRBJ1-6, with 9 bases identical to TRBD1. Germline trimming cut 8 bases from V and 5 bases from J; bases unmatched to any gene: 4. Germline values: CDR1 SNHLY, CDR2 FYNNEI. The CDR3 covers 14 residues. The CDR3 region is CASERQGDNSPLHF. The CDR3, as DNA: TGTGCCAGCGAAAGACAGGGGGATAATTCACCCCTCCACTTT.